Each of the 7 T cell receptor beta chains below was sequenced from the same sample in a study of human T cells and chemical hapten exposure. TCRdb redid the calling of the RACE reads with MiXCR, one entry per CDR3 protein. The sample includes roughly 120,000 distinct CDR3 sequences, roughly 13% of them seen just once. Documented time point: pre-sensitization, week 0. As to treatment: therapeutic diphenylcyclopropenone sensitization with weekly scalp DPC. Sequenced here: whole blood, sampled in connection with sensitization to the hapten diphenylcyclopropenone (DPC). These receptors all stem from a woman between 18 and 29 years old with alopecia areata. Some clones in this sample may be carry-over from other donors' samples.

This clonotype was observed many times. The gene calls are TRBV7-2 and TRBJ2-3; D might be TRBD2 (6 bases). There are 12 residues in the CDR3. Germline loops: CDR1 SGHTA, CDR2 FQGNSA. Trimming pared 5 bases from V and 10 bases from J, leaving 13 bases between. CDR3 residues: CASSPGGDAQYF. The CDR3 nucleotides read TGTGCCAGCAGCCCAGGAGGGGATGCGCAGTATTTT.

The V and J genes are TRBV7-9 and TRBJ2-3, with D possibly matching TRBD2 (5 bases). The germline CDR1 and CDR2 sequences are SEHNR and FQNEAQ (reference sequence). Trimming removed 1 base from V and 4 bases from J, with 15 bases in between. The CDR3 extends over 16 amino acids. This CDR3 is CASSLVPSGNSDTQYF. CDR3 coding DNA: TGTGCCAGCAGCTTAGTACCGAGCGGAAATTCAGATACGCAGTATTTT. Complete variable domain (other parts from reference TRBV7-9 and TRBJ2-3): DTGVSQNPRHKITKRGQNVTFRCDPISEHNRLYWYRQTLGQGPEFLTYFQNEAQLEKSRLLSDRFSAERPKGSFSTLEIQRTEQGDSAMYLCASSLVPSGNSDTQYFGPGTRLTVL.

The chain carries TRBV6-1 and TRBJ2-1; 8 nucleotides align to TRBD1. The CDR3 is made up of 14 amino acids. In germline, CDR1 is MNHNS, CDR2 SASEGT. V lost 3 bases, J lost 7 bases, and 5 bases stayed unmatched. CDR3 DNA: TGTGCCAGCAGTGACAGGACAGGGTTGAATGAGCAGTTCTTC. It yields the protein CASSDRTGLNEQFF.

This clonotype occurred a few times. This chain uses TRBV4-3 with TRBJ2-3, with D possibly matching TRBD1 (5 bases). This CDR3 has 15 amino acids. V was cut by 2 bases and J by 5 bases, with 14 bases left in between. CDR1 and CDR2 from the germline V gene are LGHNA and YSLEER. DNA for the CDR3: TGCGCCAGCAGCCAAAATTCCAGGGCTGGAGATACGCAGTATTTT. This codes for CASSQNSRAGDTQYF.

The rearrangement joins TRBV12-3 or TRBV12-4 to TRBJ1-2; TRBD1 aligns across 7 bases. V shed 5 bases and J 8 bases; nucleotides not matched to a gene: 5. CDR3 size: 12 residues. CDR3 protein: CASSLTGLGYTF. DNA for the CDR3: TGTGCCAGCAGTCTGACAGGGCTGGGCTACACCTTC.

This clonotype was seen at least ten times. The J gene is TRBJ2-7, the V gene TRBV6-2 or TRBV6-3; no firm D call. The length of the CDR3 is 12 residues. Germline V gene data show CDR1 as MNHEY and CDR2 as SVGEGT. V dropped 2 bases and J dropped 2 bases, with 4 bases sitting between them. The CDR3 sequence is CASSYGPYEQYF. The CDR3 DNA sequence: TGTGCCAGCAGTTACGGGCCCTACGAGCAGTACTTC.

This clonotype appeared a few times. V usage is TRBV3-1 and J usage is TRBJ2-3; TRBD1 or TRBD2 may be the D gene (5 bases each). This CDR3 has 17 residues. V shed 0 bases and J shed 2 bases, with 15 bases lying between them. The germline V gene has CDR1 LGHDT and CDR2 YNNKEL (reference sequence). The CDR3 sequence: CASSQDFRGVDTDTQYF. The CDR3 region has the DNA TGTGCCAGCAGCCAAGATTTTAGGGGAGTTGACACAGATACGCAGTATTTT.